This record concerns one T cell receptor beta chain sequence. These data are taken from a study of neoadjuvant anti-PD-1 for oral cavity cancer. In the study overall: Around day 43, patients without progression received a fourth nivolumab dose before surgery.

PBMC libraries mostly used 480 ng of input genomic DNA, with six replicates per sample. Clones were sequenced by immunoSEQ multiplex PCR, and TCRdb holds only the in-frame ones, with some missing. The sample has approximately 42,000 clones, about 77% seen once. Germline assignment: CDR1 KGHSH and CDR2 LQKENI. The CDR3 is 12 residues long. V shed 2 bases and J shed 2 bases, with 2 bases lying between them. This sample's time point: after neoadjuvant nivolumab, at surgical resection. The clonotype originates from a person between 40 and 79 years old with oral cavity squamous cell carcinoma. The source was PBMCs, collected after nivolumab (anti-PD-1) treatment. The chain couples TRBV18 to TRBJ2-3; no definite D call. The chain's CDR3 is CASSPFTDTQYF. As DNA, the CDR3 is TGTGCCAGCTCACCATTCACAGATACGCAGTATTTT. The variable domain in full, with the rest retrieved from reference TRBV18 and TRBJ2-3, is NAGVMQNPRHLVRRRGQEARLRCSPMKGHSHVYWYRQLPEEGLKFMVYLQKENIIDESGMPKERFSAEFPKEGPSILRIQQVVRGDSAAYFCASSPFTDTQYFGPGTRLTVL.